This paragraph reports one TCR beta chain. Its specificity is not known. The investigators collected lesional scalp punch biopsies and peripheral blood from alopecia areata patients. The CDR3 consists of 12 residues. Trimming cost V 7 bases and J 7 bases, with 8 bases left between them. Germline lookup yields CDR1 MNHNY and CDR2 SVGAGI (reference sequence). This sample is drawn from a study of CD8+ T cells in alopecia areata. As for the study in general: Oral tofacitinib, 5 to 10 mg twice daily, was given in an open-label trial. Overall study results and limits: Sharing of TCR sequences between patients (possibly for HLA-related reasons) was less clear than in mice. Lesional scalp displayed greater clonality than normal scalp, most notably in alopecia totalis/universalis.

Following RNA extraction, reverse transcription yielded cDNA that acted as the sequencing template. The protocol was immunoSEQ multiplex PCR, while the TCRdb copy is restricted to in-frame clones and leaves out a portion. The sample has around 250,000 clones, 67% seen once. The clonotype was recovered from a human donor with alopecia areata. The rearrangement links TRBV6-6 to TRBJ1-6, with unresolved D. The sample here was CD4+ T cells sorted from blood, taken at week 0. The CDR3 bases are TGTGCCAGCACAACGGGGAATTCACCCCTCCACTTT. Residues: CASTTGNSPLHF.